This TCR beta chain was documented in a study of shared clonotypes between healthy human individuals (dated by TCRdb to between 2020 and 2021). General notes on the study: The cohort comprised a couple of women and a few men aged 18 to 49 years. Per donor, three plates each were used for CD4 naive and CD4 memory, two for CD8 naive, and one for CD8 memory. The study deeply sequenced blood TCR repertoires of five healthy adults to estimate repertoire size and the extent of clonotype sharing between individuals. To increase sequencing depth and limit assay-specific biases, different laboratories used diverse techniques to prepare libraries and sequence TCR repertoires. Each donor's leukapheresis produced roughly between roughly 0.9 and 9 billion PBMCs.

Healthy HIV-negative adults with no recently reported acute infections or vaccinations were included as donors. Every donor was a Caucasian adult residing in Nashville, Tennessee, USA. CD4+ T cells were enriched by magnetic negative selection; naive cells were then positively selected on CD45RA, and the negative fraction formed the memory subset. Blood was collected by leukapheresis, and PBMCs were isolated by Ficoll-Histopaque density gradient centrifugation and then cryopreserved in liquid nitrogen vapor phase. Purity and quantity of every magnetically sorted T cell population were checked by analytical flow cytometry. Each sorted fraction had its genomic DNA isolated and then quantified by UV absorbance on a Nanodrop 2000c. Paper-wide results and their limitations: Naive subsets generally had larger estimated clonotype richness than memory subsets did. Only blood was sampled, and tissue TCR repertoires likely differ from those in blood. Based on pairwise subsampling, the degree of clonotype sharing among donors was expected to be affected by sequencing depth. Incomplete sequencing was indicated by rarefaction of sorted-subset datasets, despite the large sequencing depth. Across a few donors, 4.5% to 6.5% of naive CD4, more than 3% of naive CD8, around 2.5% of memory CD4, and approximately 0.42% of memory CD8 clonotypes were shared. The genetic and exposure-history diversity represented was limited by the small number of donors. Clonotypes shared by all four sorted-subset donors showed higher generation probabilities than non-shared clonotypes.

This clone was counted once. Which antigen it targets is not known. Base qualities are not recorded, but no much larger clone differs from it by a single base. TCR CDR3 regions were amplified from genomic DNA by multiplex PCR using the deep immunoSEQ assay. For each cell subset, the extracted genomic DNA was distributed evenly across all wells of several immunoSEQ 96-well plates, and each plate served as one replicate. For sorted subsets, 150 to 200 ng genomic DNA, equal to about 30,000 T cell genomes, was loaded into each replicate PCR. Purified libraries were quantified with a Qubit 3.0 fluorometer, sized on a Bioanalyzer 2100, and re-quantified with the KAPA Library Quantification kit. A separate single-read 150-cycle Illumina NextSeq 550 flow cell was used to sequence each immunoSEQ 96-well plate. On the authors' methods: Because the immunoSEQ output included only junctional sequences and no quality scores, the filtering could not be the same as the filtering used for full-length reads. To assign V/J genes and CDR3, sequences were annotated using PyIR, a Python wrapper for IgBLAST v1.9, with IMGT germline references. Any read was removed if the V/J assignment was weak (E-value above 1e-6), the CDR3 was missing, or the read contained stop codons, out-of-frame junctions, or ambiguous translated residues. V3J clonotypes were defined as sequences sharing an identical inferred V gene, J gene, and CDR3 amino acid sequence. To compute the percentage overlap between repertoires, the number of shared unique clonotypes was divided by the size of the smaller repertoire. Three approaches were used to assess repertoire richness: RTK rarefaction, the Chao1 estimator, and Recon v2.1 estimates of unobserved clonotypes. For all TCRbeta clonotypes obtained by the gDNA method from a few donors, generation probabilities were computed with OLGA. Not all clones reach the TCRdb copy of this immuneACCESS table, which keeps in-frame sequences only. Checked studies attribute under half of the gap to unresolved V genes and leave the rest unexplained. The V and J calls and clone size come from that table; D and trimming were worked out from the DNA. The sample table contains about 770,000 clones; only one count was recorded for 72% of them. Under 2% of the sample belongs to the ten largest clones.

The cysteine opens and the phenylalanine closes a CDR3 of 15 amino acids. The CDR3 DNA has 45 bases and is translated from base 1. Between the V and J ends, shortened by 4 bases and 0 bases respectively, the junction contains 10 bases. For CDR1 and CDR2, the germline V gene lists MNHNS and SASEGT. The sample was memory CD4+ T cells sorted from blood. The sample's cell subset or site label, in plain terms: CD45RA-negative fraction. The rearrangement joined TRBV6-1 to TRBJ1-3, with no D gene named confidently. The receptor was derived from a woman aged 25 to 39 in good health. The nucleotide sequence is given as TGTGCCAGCAGTGTGACCGAAAGCTCTGGAAACACCATATATTTT. It translates as CASSVTESSGNTIYF.